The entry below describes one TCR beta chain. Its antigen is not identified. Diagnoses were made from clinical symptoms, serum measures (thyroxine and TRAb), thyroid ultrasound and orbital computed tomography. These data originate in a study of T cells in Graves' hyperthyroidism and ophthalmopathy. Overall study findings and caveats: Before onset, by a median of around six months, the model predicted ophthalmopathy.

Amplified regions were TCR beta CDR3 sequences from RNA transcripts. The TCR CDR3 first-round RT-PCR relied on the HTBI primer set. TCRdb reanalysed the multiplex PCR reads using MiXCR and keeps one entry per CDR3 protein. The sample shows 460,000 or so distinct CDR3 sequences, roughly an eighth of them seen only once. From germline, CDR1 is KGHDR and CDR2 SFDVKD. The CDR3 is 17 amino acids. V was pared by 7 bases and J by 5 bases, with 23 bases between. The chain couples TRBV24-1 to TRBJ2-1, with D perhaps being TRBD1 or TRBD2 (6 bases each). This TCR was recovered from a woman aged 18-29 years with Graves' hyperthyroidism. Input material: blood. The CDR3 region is CATSPGGRTPINNEQFF. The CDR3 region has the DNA TGTGCCACCAGCCCCGGGGGCAGGACTCCGATCAACAATGAGCAGTTCTTC.